The subject of this entry is one T cell receptor beta chain. Its antigen is unidentified. Trimming took 3 bases from V and 0 from J; bases not matched to a gene: 5. This CDR3 region has 16 residues. Germline CDR1 reads SGHRS; CDR2 reads YFSETQ. RNA transcripts served as the template for amplifying TCR beta CDR3 regions. TCR CDR3 regions were first amplified by RT-PCR with HTBI primers. From the multiplex PCR reads, TCRdb called clonotypes with MiXCR, one entry per CDR3 protein. Of about 690,000 distinct CDR3 sequences in the sample, 15% to 20% were seen once. These data belong to a study of T cells in Graves' hyperthyroidism and ophthalmopathy. Study-wide results and limits: Ophthalmopathy could be told apart from stable hyperthyroidism with a 13 V-J model.

This receptor was identified in a man aged 50-60 years with Graves' hyperthyroidism. V is TRBV5-1 and J is TRBJ2-2; 7 nucleotides line up with TRBD1. The sample comprised blood. The CDR3 nucleotides read TGCGCCAGCAGCTGGGACAGCTTATCGAACACCGGGGAGCTGTTTTTT. Translating it yields CASSWDSLSNTGELFF. The full variable domain, in which reference TRBV5-1 and TRBJ2-2 provide the parts outside the CDR3, is KAGVTQTPRYLIKTRGQQVTLSCSPISGHRSVSWYQQTPGQGLQFLFEYFSETQRNKGNFPGRFSGRQFSNSRSEMNVSTLELGDSALYLCASSWDSLSNTGELFFGEGSRLTVL.